This T cell receptor beta chain was profiled in a study of blood T cell repertoires in COVID-19. Study details: Acute and convalescent COVID-19 samples came from the United States, Italy and Spain.

Source study methods: Amplification from reference gene primers served as the basis for estimated nucleated cell counts. The table came from immunoSEQ multiplex PCR; TCRdb's copy has only in-frame clones and leaves some out. That table gives V, J and clone size, and the DNA gave D and trimming. The sample yields about 140,000 clones, roughly 79% seen once. Trimming removed 0 bases at V and 4 bases at J, with 13 bases between. The CDR3 is 16 residues long. Per germline, CDR1 SGHTA and CDR2 FQGNSA. The chain is built from TRBV7-2 and TRBJ2-1; TRBD1 might be the D (5 bases). The source is a woman aged 55-70 years with acute or convalescent COVID-19. The specimen was peripheral blood. In DNA form, the CDR3 reads TGTGCCAGCAGCTTAGCGGACAAGGGATCTTACAATGAGCAGTTCTTC. Its translation is CASSLADKGSYNEQFF.